This entry concerns a single T cell receptor (beta chain). Its specificity is unknown. Profiled with immunoSEQ multiplex PCR; TCRdb holds only in-frame clones, not every one. The sample has 150,000 to 200,000 clones, around nine tenths seen once. This entry comes from a study of cytomegalovirus exposure and HLA in healthy donors. This CDR3 has 15 residues. Trimming stripped 4 bases from V and 5 bases from J, with 16 bases between. Germline-derived CDR1 and CDR2 are SGHDT and YYEEEE. Study-wide findings and caveats: The tendency of first-cohort TCR clusters to co-occur in the roughly 120 validation repertoires was the finding of a later analysis. Among TCR beta chains, those listed as cytomegalovirus-associated numbered over 150.

The sample comprised PBMCs. The chain recombines TRBV5-6 with TRBJ1-5; no reliable D call. The clonotype was recovered from a man aged 30 to 45 in good health and CMV-seropositive. The CDR3 reads CASSRGLTADQPQHF. The CDR3 DNA reads as TGTGCCAGCAGCCGAGGCTTAACAGCCGATCAGCCCCAGCATTTT.